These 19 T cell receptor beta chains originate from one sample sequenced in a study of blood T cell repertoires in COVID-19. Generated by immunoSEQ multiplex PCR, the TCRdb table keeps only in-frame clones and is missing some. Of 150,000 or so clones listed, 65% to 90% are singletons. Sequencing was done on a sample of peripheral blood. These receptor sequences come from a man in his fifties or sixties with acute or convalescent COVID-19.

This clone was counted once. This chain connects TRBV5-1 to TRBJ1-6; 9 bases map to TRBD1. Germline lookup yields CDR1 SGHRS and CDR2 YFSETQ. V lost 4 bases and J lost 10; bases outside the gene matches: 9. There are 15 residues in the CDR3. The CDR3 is CASSERTGAGSPLHF. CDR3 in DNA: TGCGCCAGCAGCGAAAGGACAGGGGCAGGCTCACCCCTCCACTTT.

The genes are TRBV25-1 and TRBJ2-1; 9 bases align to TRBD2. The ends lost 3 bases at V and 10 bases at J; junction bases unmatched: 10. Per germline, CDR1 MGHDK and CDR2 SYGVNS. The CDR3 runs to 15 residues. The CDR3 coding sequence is TGTGCCAGCAGTGATATGGCTAGCGGGACTGGGGAGCAGTTCTTC. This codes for CASSDMASGTGEQFF. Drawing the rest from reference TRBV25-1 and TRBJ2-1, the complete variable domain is EADIYQTPRYLVIGTGKKITLECSQTMGHDKMYWYQQDPGMELHLIHYSYGVNSTEKGDLSSESTVSRIRTEHFPLTLESARPSHTSQYLCASSDMASGTGEQFFGPGTRLTVL.

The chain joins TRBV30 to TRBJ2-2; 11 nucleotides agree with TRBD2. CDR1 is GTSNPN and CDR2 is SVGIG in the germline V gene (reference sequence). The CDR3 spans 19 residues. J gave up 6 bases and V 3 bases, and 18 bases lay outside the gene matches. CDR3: CAWRPKPGLSGRVAGELFF. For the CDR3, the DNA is TGTGCCTGGAGGCCAAAACCGGGGCTTAGCGGGAGGGTGGCCGGGGAGCTGTTTTTT.

This chain's CDR3 is CAWSRGGTADYGYTF. The CDR3, as DNA: TGTGCCTGGAGCCGGGGGGGAACGGCTGACTATGGCTACACCTTC. This chain links TRBV30 with TRBJ1-2; tentatively, D is TRBD1 (5 bases). CDR3 length: 15 residues. The V end lost 3 bases, the J end lost 3 bases, and 17 bases lay between the germline ends. Germline V gene sequence: CDR1 GTSNPN, CDR2 SVGIG (reference sequence).

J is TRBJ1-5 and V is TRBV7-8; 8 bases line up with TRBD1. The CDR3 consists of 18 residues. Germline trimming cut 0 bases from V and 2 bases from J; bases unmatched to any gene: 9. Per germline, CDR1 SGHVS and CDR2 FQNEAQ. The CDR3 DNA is TGTGCCAGCAGCTTAGCCCGGCAGGGGGCAAGTGGCAATCAGCCCCAGCATTTT. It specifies CASSLARQGASGNQPQHF.

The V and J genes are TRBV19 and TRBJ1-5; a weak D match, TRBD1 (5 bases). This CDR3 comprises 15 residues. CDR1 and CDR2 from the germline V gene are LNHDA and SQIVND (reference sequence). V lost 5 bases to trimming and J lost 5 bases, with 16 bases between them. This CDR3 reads CASSAAGINHQPQHF. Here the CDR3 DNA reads TGTGCCAGTAGTGCGGCAGGGATCAATCATCAGCCCCAGCATTTT.

Here the CDR3 DNA reads TGTGCCAGCTCACCCCGGACTCCTGACACCGGGGAGCTGTTTTTT. Translation: CASSPRTPDTGELFF. The rearrangement joins TRBV18 to TRBJ2-2; the D gene is possibly TRBD2 (5 bases). The CDR3 has 15 amino acids. V lost 3 bases and J lost 3, with 11 bases in between. Germline V gene data show CDR1 as KGHSH and CDR2 as LQKENI.

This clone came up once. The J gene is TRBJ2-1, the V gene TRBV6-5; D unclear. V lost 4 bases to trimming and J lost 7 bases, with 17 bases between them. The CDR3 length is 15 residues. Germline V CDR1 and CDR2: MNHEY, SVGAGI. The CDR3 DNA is TGTGCCAGCAGTTTCGTGCTAGTTGATACGAATGAGCAGTTCTTC. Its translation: CASSFVLVDTNEQFF.

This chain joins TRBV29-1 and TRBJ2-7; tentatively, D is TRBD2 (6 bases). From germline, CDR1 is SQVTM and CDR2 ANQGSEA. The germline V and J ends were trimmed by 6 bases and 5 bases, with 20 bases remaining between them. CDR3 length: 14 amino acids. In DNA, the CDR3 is TGCAGCGTGGAACGGGCGGCGGGGAGCGACGAGCAGTACTTC. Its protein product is CSVERAAGSDEQYF.

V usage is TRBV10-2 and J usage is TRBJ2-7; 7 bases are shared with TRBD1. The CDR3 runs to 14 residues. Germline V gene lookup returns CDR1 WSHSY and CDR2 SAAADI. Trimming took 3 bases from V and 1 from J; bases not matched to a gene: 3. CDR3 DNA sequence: TGCGCCAGCAGTGACTTGGACAGGTCCTACGAGCAGTACTTC. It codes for CASSDLDRSYEQYF.

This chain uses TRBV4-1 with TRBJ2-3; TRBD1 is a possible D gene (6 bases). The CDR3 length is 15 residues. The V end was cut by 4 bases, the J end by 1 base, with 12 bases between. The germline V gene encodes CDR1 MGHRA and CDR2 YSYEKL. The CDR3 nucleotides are TGCGCCAGCAGCCGCGGACAGCGAGGCACAGATACGCAGTATTTT. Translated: CASSRGQRGTDTQYF.

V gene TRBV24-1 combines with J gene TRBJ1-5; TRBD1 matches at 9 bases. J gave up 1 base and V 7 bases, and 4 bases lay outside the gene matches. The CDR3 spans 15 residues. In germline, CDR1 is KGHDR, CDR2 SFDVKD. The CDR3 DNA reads TGTGCCACCAGATCAGACAGGGGGAGCAATCAGCCCCAGCATTTT. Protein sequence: CATRSDRGSNQPQHF.

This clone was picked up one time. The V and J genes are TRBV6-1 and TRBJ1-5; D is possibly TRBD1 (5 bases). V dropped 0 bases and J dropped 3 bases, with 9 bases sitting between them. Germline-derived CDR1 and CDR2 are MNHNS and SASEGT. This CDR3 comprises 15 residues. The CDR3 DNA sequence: TGTGCCAGCAGTGAAGCAGGGGCCTACAATCAGCCCCAGCATTTT. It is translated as CASSEAGAYNQPQHF.

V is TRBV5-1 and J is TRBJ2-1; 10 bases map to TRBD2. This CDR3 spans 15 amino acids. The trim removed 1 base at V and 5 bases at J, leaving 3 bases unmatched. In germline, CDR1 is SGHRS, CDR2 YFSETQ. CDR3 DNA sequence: TGCGCCAGCAGCTTGTGGACTAGCGGCCACAATGAGCAGTTCTTC. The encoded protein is CASSLWTSGHNEQFF.

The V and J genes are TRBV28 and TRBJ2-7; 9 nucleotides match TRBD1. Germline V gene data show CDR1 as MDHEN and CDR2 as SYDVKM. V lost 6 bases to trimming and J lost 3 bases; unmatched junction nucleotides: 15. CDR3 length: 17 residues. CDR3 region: CASRGSGQGQRDYEQYF. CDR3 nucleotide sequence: TGTGCCAGCAGGGGATCCGGACAGGGGCAGCGGGACTACGAGCAGTACTTC.

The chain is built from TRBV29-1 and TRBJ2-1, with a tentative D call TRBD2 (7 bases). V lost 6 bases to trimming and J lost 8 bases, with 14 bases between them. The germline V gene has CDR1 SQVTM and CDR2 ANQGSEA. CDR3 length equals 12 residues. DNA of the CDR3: TGCAGCGTCGCAAGGGGGGGAGATGAGCAGTTCTTC. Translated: CSVARGGDEQFF.

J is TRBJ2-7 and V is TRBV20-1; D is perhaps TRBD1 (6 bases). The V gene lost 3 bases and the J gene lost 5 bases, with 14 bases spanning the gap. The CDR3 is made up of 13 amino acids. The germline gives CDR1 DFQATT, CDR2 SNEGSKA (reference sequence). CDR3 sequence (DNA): TGCAGTGCTAGTGTGGGGGCGACCGACGAGCAGTACTTC. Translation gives CSASVGATDEQYF.

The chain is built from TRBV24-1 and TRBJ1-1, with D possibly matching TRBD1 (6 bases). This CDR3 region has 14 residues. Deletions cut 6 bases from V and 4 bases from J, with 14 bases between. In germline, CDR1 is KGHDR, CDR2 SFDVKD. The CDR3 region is CATSPGGGATEAFF. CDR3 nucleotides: TGTGCCACCAGTCCGGGCGGGGGCGCCACTGAAGCTTTCTTT.

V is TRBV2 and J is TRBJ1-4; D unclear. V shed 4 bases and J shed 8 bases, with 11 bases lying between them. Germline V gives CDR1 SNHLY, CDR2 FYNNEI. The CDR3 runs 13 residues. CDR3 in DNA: TGTGCCAGCAGTGGTGAGGGCGGGGAAAAACTGTTTTTT. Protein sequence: CASSGEGGEKLFF.